This passage covers 22 T cell receptor beta chains from one sample sequenced in a study of T-cell reconstitution after alpha-beta-depleted transplantation in children (dated by TCRdb to about 2016). Preparation of the library involved PCR. Sequencing was performed on an Illumina HiSeq 2500. Molecular barcoding was employed in the preparation of TCR libraries, with unique molecular identifiers being used to normalize TCRbeta repertoire quantification. TCRdb reworked the public reads: Q25 trimming with fastp, MiXCR clone assembly, productive beta chains retained. Under each unique CDR3 protein, matching rows form one entry showing the most common genes and DNA. The sample includes hundreds of thousands of distinct CDR3 sequences, with around 17% observed a single time. The top ten hold approximately 1% of the sample. This material consisted of PBMCs from the stem cell graft donor, taken from the stem cell graft. These receptor sequences come from a human donor who donated a stem cell graft to a child with acute myeloid leukemia.

This clonotype has just a few counts. The V call is TRBV20-1, the J call TRBJ1-3; D gene ambiguous. The CDR3 extends over 16 amino acids. Germline assignment: CDR1 DFQATT and CDR2 SNEGSKA (reference sequence). Trimming cost V 0 bases and J 4 bases, with 16 bases left between them. For the CDR3, the DNA is TGCAGTGCTAGAGATTCCAGGCAAATAGGGGGAAACACCATATATTTT. Its protein product is CSARDSRQIGGNTIYF.

At least ten counts were recorded for this clonotype. The chain carries TRBV20-1 and TRBJ2-1, with 14 nucleotides matching TRBD2. Germline-derived CDR1 and CDR2 are DFQATT and SNEGSKA (reference sequence). Trimming took 6 bases from V and 0 from J; bases not matched to a gene: 7. This CDR3 comprises 17 residues. The CDR3 DNA follows: TGCAGTGCCTGGACTAGCGGGGGGAAAAGCTCCTACAATGAGCAGTTCTTC. It translates to CSAWTSGGKSSYNEQFF.

This clonotype was detected many times. V is TRBV20-1 and J is TRBJ2-1, with TRBD1 matching over 10 bases. This CDR3 has 14 residues. V was clipped by 5 bases and J by 6 bases; unmatched bases: 7. The germline V gene has CDR1 DFQATT and CDR2 SNEGSKA (reference sequence). The chain's CDR3 is CSASGQGGVNEQFF. CDR3 nucleotides: TGCAGTGCTTCTGGACAGGGGGGAGTCAATGAGCAGTTCTTC.

The CDR3 bases are TGTGCCAGTAGTATAGGAGGGGCGGAGGCTGAGCAGTTCTTC. Protein product: CASSIGGAEAEQFF. The rearrangement uses TRBV19 and TRBJ2-1; D tentatively fits TRBD1 or TRBD2 (5 bases each). Germline V lookup: CDR1 LNHDA, CDR2 SQIVND (reference sequence). The CDR3 length is 14 residues. V was pared by 1 base and J by 9 bases, with 13 bases between.

The table lists this clonotype with a few counts. This sequence joins TRBV24-1 and TRBJ2-6, with D tentatively TRBD1 (6 bases). The V gene lost 4 bases and the J gene lost 1 base, with 19 bases spanning the gap. The CDR3 runs 19 residues. CDR1 KGHDR and CDR2 SFDVKD come from the germline V gene. CDR3 bases: TGTGCCACCAGTGACACCCTAGAAGGGACACGGTCTGGGGCCAACGTCCTGACTTTC. Translation: CATSDTLEGTRSGANVLTF.

With respect to this clonotype: This may be a read error: a much more frequent sequence differs by one nucleotide. The chain is built from TRBV29-1 and TRBJ2-7, with 9 bases lining up with TRBD1. Germline V lookup: CDR1 SQVTM, CDR2 ANQGSEA. The CDR3 runs 16 residues. J lost 1 base, V lost 1 base, and 8 bases had no gene match. In nucleotides, the CDR3 is TGCAGCGTTGAAGGCCCGGGACAGGGAGCATCCTACGAGCAGTACTTC. Residues: CSVEGPGQGASYEQYF.

The rearrangement uses TRBV6-5 and TRBJ1-6; 10 bases map to TRBD1. The CDR3 is made up of 16 amino acids. The germline CDR1 and CDR2 sequences are MNHEY and SVGAGI. V was pared by 0 bases and J by 9 bases, with 5 bases of the junction left unmatched. Written as DNA, the CDR3 is TGTGCCAGCAGTTACTCGAGGACAGGGGGAAGTTCACCCCTCCACTTT. Its protein is CASSYSRTGGSSPLHF.

The rearrangement joins TRBV11-2 to TRBJ2-7; maybe TRBD1 (6 bases). The V gene's germline CDR1 is SGHAT and CDR2 FQNNGV. This CDR3 spans 13 amino acids. V was shortened by 3 bases and J by 1 base, with 7 bases between the two germline ends. The CDR3, as DNA: TGTGCCAGCAGCTTCCAGGGGTCCTACGAGCAGTACGTC. It translates to CASSFQGSYEQYV.

This chain uses TRBV27 with TRBJ2-5, with TRBD1 as a possible D gene (7 bases). The CDR3 runs 14 residues. CDR1 is MNHEY and CDR2 is SMNVEV in the germline V gene (reference sequence). V was trimmed by 5 bases and J by 1 base, leaving 11 bases between them. CDR3 DNA: TGTGCCAGCAGTGGGCGGGACAGCCAAGAGACCCAGTACTTC. It specifies CASSGRDSQETQYF.

Many counts were recorded for this clonotype. This chain links TRBV9 with TRBJ2-7; 8 nucleotides line up with TRBD1. CDR1 is SGDLS and CDR2 is YYNGEE in the germline V gene. The CDR3 is 15 amino acids. The V gene end was trimmed by 2 bases and the J gene end by 1 base; junction bases not matched to a gene: 5. The CDR3 nucleotides are TGTGCCAGCAGCGTCTCCGGGACAGGTTCCTACGAGCAGTACTTC. Amino acid sequence: CASSVSGTGSYEQYF.

This clonotype was found many times. J is TRBJ1-1 and V is TRBV6-4; possible D gene TRBD1, 6 bases. This CDR3 comprises 15 residues. CDR1 and CDR2 (germline): MRHNA, SNTAGT. The V end was cut by 5 bases, the J end by 4 bases, with 17 bases between. CDR3 DNA sequence: TGTGCCAGCAGTCGACAGGTTGGCCTACGCACTGAAGCTTTCTTT. It is translated as CASSRQVGLRTEAFF.

V usage is TRBV7-6 and J usage is TRBJ2-7; D call uncertain. Looked up from germline, CDR1 is SGHVS and CDR2 is FNYEAQ. Trimming removed 4 bases from V and 3 bases from J, with 10 bases in between. The CDR3 length is 13 residues. In DNA form, the CDR3 reads TGTGCCAGCAGCTCCTTGTGGGGCTACGAGCAGTACTTC. Protein: CASSSLWGYEQYF.

A few counts support this clonotype. The rearrangement links TRBV7-2 to TRBJ2-7; D perhaps matches TRBD2 (6 bases). Germline lookup yields CDR1 SGHTA and CDR2 FQGNSA. V lost 5 bases to trimming and J lost 3 bases, with 17 bases between them. The CDR3 is 15 amino acids. CDR3 nucleotides: TGTGCCAGCAGCCCAAGCGGGCGGAGCAACTACGAGCAGTACTTC. Translation: CASSPSGRSNYEQYF.

This clonotype was observed at least ten times. The chain recombines TRBV20-1 with TRBJ2-5, with 11 bases lining up with TRBD1. Germline V gives CDR1 DFQATT, CDR2 SNEGSKA (reference sequence). This CDR3 region has 15 residues. The V gene end was trimmed by 6 bases and the J gene end by 2 bases; junction bases not matched to a gene: 8. CDR3 sequence reads: CSAEPGQGGQETQYF. The CDR3, as DNA: TGCAGTGCAGAACCGGGACAGGGGGGACAAGAGACCCAGTACTTC.

This clonotype came up a few times. This rearrangement joins TRBV7-2 to TRBJ1-6; a possible D gene is TRBD1 (5 bases). Looked up from germline, CDR1 is SGHTA and CDR2 is FQGNSA. The CDR3 consists of 15 residues. The V gene lost 6 bases and the J gene lost 6 bases, with 15 bases spanning the gap. CDR3 in DNA: TGTGCCAGCAGGGGGGGTGGTTCGGGTAATTCACCCCTCCACTTT. Protein: CASRGGGSGNSPLHF.

This clonotype was seen only a few times. The chain is built from TRBV20-1 and TRBJ1-4, with 7 bases lining up with TRBD1. Germline lookup yields CDR1 DFQATT and CDR2 SNEGSKA (reference sequence). This CDR3 contains 12 residues. Trimming cost V 8 bases and J 8 bases; bases outside gene matches: 8. CDR3 in DNA: TGCAGTCTTAGAATAGGGGGCGAAAAACTGTTTTTT. It encodes CSLRIGGEKLFF.

The chain carries TRBV7-2 and TRBJ2-2; 8 bases agree with TRBD1. With 5 bases clipped from V and 6 bases from J, the junction kept 8 bases outside the gene matches. The CDR3 is 15 amino acids. Germline V lookup: CDR1 SGHTA, CDR2 FQGNSA. CDR3 sequence (DNA): TGTGCCAGCAGCACCGGACAGGGAATGGCCGGGGAGCTGTTTTTT. Protein: CASSTGQGMAGELFF.

This clonotype was observed at least ten times. J is TRBJ1-2 and V is TRBV24-1; a weak D match, TRBD1 (5 bases). The CDR3 loop spans 13 amino acids. The germline gives CDR1 KGHDR, CDR2 SFDVKD. V was shortened by 7 bases and J by 2 bases, with 10 bases between the two germline ends. CDR3 protein: CATSGTENYGYTF. In nucleotides, the CDR3 is TGTGCCACCAGCGGGACGGAGAACTATGGCTACACCTTC.

The chain couples TRBV28 to TRBJ2-1; 8 bases line up with TRBD2. The trim removed 8 bases at V and 3 bases at J, leaving 9 bases unmatched. The CDR3 runs to 15 residues. Germline V gene lookup returns CDR1 MDHEN and CDR2 SYDVKM. The CDR3 reads CASRSKRGFYNEQFF. The CDR3 DNA sequence: TGTGCCAGCCGATCGAAGCGGGGGTTCTACAATGAGCAGTTCTTC.

V and J are TRBV24-1 and TRBJ1-1, with 10 bases identical to TRBD1. Germline-derived CDR1 and CDR2 are KGHDR and SFDVKD. This CDR3 has 17 residues. V lost 3 bases, J lost 5 bases, and 11 bases stayed unmatched. CDR3 residues: CATSDVLTRTGGTEAFF. The DNA for the CDR3 is TGTGCCACCAGTGATGTCTTAACAAGGACAGGGGGAACTGAAGCTTTCTTT.

The chain couples TRBV12-3 or TRBV12-4 to TRBJ1-2, with a possible D match to TRBD1 (5 bases). This CDR3 spans 20 amino acids. Trimming removed 3 bases from V and 6 bases from J, with 32 bases in between. The CDR3 region has the DNA TGTGCCAGCAGTTTGAGGCGATCGAGTTGGACTCGGGGCCGATCGGATGGCTACACCTTC. It is translated as CASSLRRSSWTRGRSDGYTF.

A note on this clonotype: This sequence may be a read error, since a much larger clone differs from it by one base. The chain uses TRBV6-6 and TRBJ1-2; TRBD1 might be the D (5 bases). Germline V lookup: CDR1 MNHNY, CDR2 SVGAGI (reference sequence). The length of the CDR3 is 13 residues. Here the CDR3 reads CAIGQGLNYGYNF. The DNA for the CDR3 is TGTGCCATCGGGCAGGGCCTTAACTATGGCTACAACTTC.